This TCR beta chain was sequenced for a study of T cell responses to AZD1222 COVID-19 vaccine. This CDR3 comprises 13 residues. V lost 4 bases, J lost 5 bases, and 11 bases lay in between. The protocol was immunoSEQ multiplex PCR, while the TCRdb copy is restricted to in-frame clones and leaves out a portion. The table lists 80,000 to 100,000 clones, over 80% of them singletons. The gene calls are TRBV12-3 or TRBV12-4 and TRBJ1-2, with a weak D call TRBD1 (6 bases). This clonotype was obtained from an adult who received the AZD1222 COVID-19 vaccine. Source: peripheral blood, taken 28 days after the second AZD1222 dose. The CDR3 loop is CASSSGQPYGYTF. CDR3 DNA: TGTGCCAGCAGTTCCGGACAGCCATATGGCTACACCTTC.